Below are 9 T cell receptor beta chains sequenced from a single sample in a study of CD8 T cells in Susac syndrome. Reverse transcription used about 0.45 to 1 ug RNA and random hexamers. TCRdb processed the immunoSEQ multiplex PCR reads anew with MiXCR; each CDR3 protein has one entry. The profile shows roughly 160,000 distinct CDR3 sequences, around 94% of them singletons. The sample was CD4+ T cells from PBMCs. The source is a human donor in good health.

This clonotype came up a few times. The chain uses TRBV29-1 and TRBJ2-7; 7 bases agree with TRBD1. V lost 6 bases, J lost 2 bases, and 4 bases stayed unmatched. Per the germline V gene, CDR1 is SQVTM and CDR2 is ANQGSEA. The CDR3 sequence is 12 residues long. The CDR3 spells CSVMDRPYEQYF. CDR3 nucleotides: TGCAGCGTCATGGACAGGCCCTACGAGCAGTACTTC.

The chain has TRBV29-1 and TRBJ1-4; TRBD1 aligns across 9 bases. The CDR3 spans 17 residues. Germline CDR1 is SQVTM and CDR2 is ANQGSEA. J lost 5 bases, V lost 6 bases, and 16 bases had no gene match. CDR3 sequence (DNA): TGCAGCGTCACCACCGGGACAGGGACCAACATCAATGAAAAACTGTTTTTT. It is translated as CSVTTGTGTNINEKLFF. Combining the CDR3 with reference TRBV29-1 and TRBJ1-4 gives the whole variable domain SAVISQKPSRDICQRGTSLTIQCQVDSQVTMMFWYRQQPGQSLTLIATANQGSEATYESGFVIDKFPISRPNLTFSTLTVSNMSPEDSSIYLCSVTTGTGTNINEKLFFGSGTQLSVL.

CDR3 protein: CASSRALSGNTIYF. The DNA of the CDR3 is TGTGCCAGCAGTAGGGCCCTCTCTGGAAACACCATATATTTT. The chain links TRBV12-3 or TRBV12-4 to TRBJ1-3, with D hard to call. The CDR3 totals 14 residues. Trimming left V 5 bases short and J 0 bases short, with 8 bases between.

The CDR3 protein is CASSLLASSSYEQYF. CDR3 bases: TGTGCCAGCAGCCTACTAGCCTCGAGCTCCTACGAGCAGTACTTC. The J gene is TRBJ2-7, the V gene TRBV13, with a possible D match to TRBD2 (6 bases). From germline, CDR1 is PRHDT and CDR2 FYEKMQ (reference sequence). This CDR3 comprises 15 residues. Trimming took 5 bases from V and 0 from J, leaving 14 bases between them.

This chain uses TRBV20-1 with TRBJ2-3; a possible D gene is TRBD2 (7 bases). V was shortened by 6 bases and J by 0 bases, with 16 bases between the two germline ends. The germline V gene has CDR1 DFQATT and CDR2 SNEGSKA (reference sequence). The CDR3 is made up of 15 amino acids. This CDR3 is CSAPRRGGSTDTQYF. The CDR3 coding sequence is TGCAGTGCCCCGCGGAGGGGGGGAAGCACAGATACGCAGTATTTT.

This chain joins TRBV4-2 and TRBJ1-4; D ambiguous. This CDR3 spans 15 amino acids. The germline gives CDR1 LGHNA, CDR2 YNFKEQ. V lost 5 bases to trimming and J lost 5 bases, with 15 bases between them. The chain's CDR3 is CASSAPAGGNEKLFF. CDR3 DNA sequence: TGTGCCAGCAGCGCCCCCGCAGGAGGAAATGAAAAACTGTTTTTT.

The chain recombines TRBV4-3 with TRBJ1-2; 9 bases are a match to TRBD1. The germline V gene has CDR1 LGHNA and CDR2 YSLEER. Trimming removed 1 base from V and 8 bases from J; junction bases left unmatched: 11. The CDR3 sequence is 16 residues long. CDR3 nucleotides: TGCGCCAGCAGCCAAGGGACGTGGGGGGGACAGGGCGGCTACACCTTC. This codes for CASSQGTWGGQGGYTF.

The chain couples TRBV12-3 or TRBV12-4 to TRBJ2-5; D perhaps matches TRBD1 (6 bases). Trimming took off 8 bases at V and 5 bases at J, with 15 bases between the two ends. The CDR3 totals 13 residues. CDR3 nucleotide sequence: TGTGCCAGCGGAAAACAGGGTAGTGAGACCCAGTACTTC. Its translation: CASGKQGSETQYF.

The J gene is TRBJ1-2, the V gene TRBV3-1; D perhaps matches TRBD1 (5 bases). This CDR3 region has 14 residues. Trimming removed 0 bases from V and 8 bases from J, with 13 bases in between. Germline V CDR1 and CDR2: LGHDT, YNNKEL (reference sequence). CDR3 DNA sequence: TGTGCCAGCAGCCAAGAGGGGCTCCCCCACGGCTACACCTTC. Translating gives CASSQEGLPHGYTF. Full variable domain (missing parts from reference TRBV3-1 and TRBJ1-2): DTAVSQTPKYLVTQMGNDKSIKCEQNLGHDTMYWYKQDSKKFLKIMFSYNNKELIINETVPNRFSPKSPDKAHLNLHINSLELGDSAVYFCASSQEGLPHGYTFGSGTRLTVV.